Listed below are T cell receptor beta chains from one sample, sequenced in a study of cytomegalovirus exposure and HLA in healthy donors. Clones were sequenced by immunoSEQ multiplex PCR, and TCRdb holds only the in-frame ones, with some missing. The sample gives around 160,000 clones, about three quarters of which show up once; 4.7% is in the top ten. The source material was PBMCs. These receptors were collected from a man aged 18 to 29 in good health and CMV-seropositive. CDR3s include the opening cysteine and the closing phenylalanine or tryptophan. D genes are given only for firm matches.

CASSPLRDFPLPLSYNEQFF	TRBV27	TRBJ2-1	NA
CASSSTDRALDTQYF	TRBV7-9	TRBJ2-3	TRBD1
CASSLRTVQETQYF	TRBV5-6	TRBJ2-5	NA
CASRQGPQETQYF	TRBV19	TRBJ2-5	TRBD1
CASGLGGGGNTEAFF	TRBV12-5	TRBJ1-1	NA
CASSFSQGQGADTQYF	TRBV5-4	TRBJ2-3	TRBD1
CASSPNMARGPVGAFF	TRBV9	TRBJ1-1	TRBD1
CASSLSAGANTEAFF	TRBV5-4	TRBJ1-1	NA
CASNLRTENYNEQFF	TRBV6-6	TRBJ2-1	NA
CASSSGGLGNTEAFF	TRBV19	TRBJ1-1	NA
CASSRTTTNTEAFF	TRBV7-8	TRBJ1-1	NA
CASTPGAYNEQFF	TRBV6-5	TRBJ2-1	NA
CATSRDRASGDTQYF	TRBV15	TRBJ2-3	TRBD2
CASSQVLSGQETQYF	TRBV4-1	TRBJ2-5	NA
CAWSVAWQPQHF	TRBV30	TRBJ1-5	NA
CASSEKAGGPLPGELFF	TRBV10-1	TRBJ2-2	TRBD2
CSVATDSYSNQPQHF	TRBV29-1	TRBJ1-5	NA
CATSRDPQGSAGYTF	TRBV15	TRBJ1-2	NA
CASSLFSIGTGQTEAFF	TRBV27	TRBJ1-1	TRBD1
CASSETGGQGYEGYTF	TRBV25-1	TRBJ1-2	TRBD1
CASSLLTGTGEDTQYF	TRBV5-1	TRBJ2-3	TRBD1
CASSSTSGQYNEQFF	TRBV7-2	TRBJ2-1	TRBD2
CSARDRGFLDTIYF	TRBV29-1	TRBJ1-3	TRBD1
CASSEGLVAEAFF	TRBV2	TRBJ1-1	NA
CASSLPQEATGNTIYF	TRBV5-6	TRBJ1-3	NA
CASSPPNLSGAGNTIYF	TRBV18	TRBJ1-3	NA
CASSWGGQAILSNQPQHF	TRBV5-6	TRBJ1-5	NA
CASSSQPGGDEQFF	TRBV7-3	TRBJ2-1	NA
CASSLGTGVMGSPLHF	TRBV7-8	TRBJ1-6	TRBD1
CASSLRRGAGTDTQYF	TRBV7-2	TRBJ2-3	TRBD2
CASRRTGAPSGANVLTF	TRBV2	TRBJ2-6	TRBD1
CASSLTRYNEQFF	TRBV9	TRBJ2-1	NA
CATSRDLDIGVNTIYF	TRBV15	TRBJ1-3	NA
CASSAETRGNTEAFF	TRBV9	TRBJ1-1	NA
CSVGLSASGNGELFF	TRBV29-1	TRBJ2-2	TRBD2
CAISAAGPEAFF	TRBV10-3	TRBJ1-1	NA
CASSGGDTEAFF	TRBV10-1	TRBJ1-1	NA
CASSQDGWDIFDTEAFF	TRBV4-1	TRBJ1-1	NA
CASSVEGNYGYTF	TRBV2	TRBJ1-2	NA
CASSPGTSGTEQFF	TRBV13	TRBJ2-1	TRBD2
CASSSQIRNPQHF	TRBV6-6	TRBJ1-5	NA
CASSLRGAVGSPLHF	TRBV28	TRBJ1-6	NA
CASSVEYSPAGTDTQYF	TRBV9	TRBJ2-3	NA
CATHRNTEAFF	TRBV27	TRBJ1-1	NA
CASTLLGSHYGYTF	TRBV6-1	TRBJ1-2	NA
CASSRDRGLGQETQYF	TRBV7-7	TRBJ2-5	TRBD1
CASGGGALGTDTQYF	TRBV5-6	TRBJ2-3	NA
CASSLGQANTEAFF	TRBV5-6	TRBJ1-1	NA
CASSDGTGDPGELFF	TRBV6-4	TRBJ2-2	TRBD1
CASSPTRWGYTF	TRBV6-5	TRBJ1-2	NA
CASSMTRLAGKLFF	TRBV11-1	TRBJ1-4	NA